Presented here are 21 T cell receptor beta chains from one specimen sequenced in a study of blood T cell repertoires in COVID-19. Sequencing was performed with immunoSEQ multiplex PCR; in TCRdb, only in-frame clones are kept and a portion is missing. The data show about 160,000 clones, just under 85% seen once. The specimen sequenced was peripheral blood. The origin of the receptors is a woman of 80 years or more with acute or convalescent COVID-19.

The V and J genes are TRBV12-3 or TRBV12-4 and TRBJ2-7; D not resolved. This CDR3 is built from 11 residues. V lost 4 bases and J lost 3, with 4 bases in between. CDR3 DNA sequence: TGTGCCAGCAGTTCTTTCTACGAGCAGTACTTC. It encodes CASSSFYEQYF.

The chain has TRBV20-1 and TRBJ1-1, with 8 bases fitting TRBD1. From germline, CDR1 is DFQATT and CDR2 SNEGSKA (reference sequence). V lost 6 bases and J lost 11; bases outside the gene matches: 5. The CDR3 is 10 amino acids. The chain's CDR3 is CSALDRVAFF. The DNA of the CDR3 is TGCAGTGCCTTGGACAGGGTGGCTTTCTTT.

The chain joins TRBV5-6 to TRBJ1-5; perhaps TRBD1 as D (5 bases). Germline CDR1 is SGHDT and CDR2 is YYEEEE. The CDR3 loop spans 13 amino acids. V was shortened by 0 bases and J by 9 bases, with 10 bases between the two germline ends. The CDR3 sequence is CASSLAGGGPQHF. CDR3 bases: TGTGCCAGCAGCTTGGCGGGGGGTGGGCCCCAGCATTTT. Based on the CDR3 plus reference TRBV5-6 and TRBJ1-5, the full variable domain is DAGVTQSPTHLIKTRGQQVTLRCSPKSGHDTVSWYQQALGQGPQFIFQYYEEEERQRGNFPDRFSGHQFPNYSSELNVNALLLGDSALYLCASSLAGGGPQHFGDGTRLSIL.

The chain employs TRBV6-2 or TRBV6-3 and TRBJ2-7; D remains unclear. V lost 2 bases, J lost 6 bases, and 8 bases lay in between. CDR1 and CDR2 (germline): MNHEY, SVGEGT. The CDR3 loop spans 12 amino acids. CDR3 sequence: CASSYLGGEQYF. CDR3 bases: TGTGCCAGCAGTTACCTCGGTGGCGAGCAGTACTTC.

The chain is built from TRBV6-2 or TRBV6-3 and TRBJ1-5; 7 nucleotides match TRBD1. V lost 5 bases to trimming and J lost 1 base; unmatched junction nucleotides: 2. CDR3 length equals 14 residues. Germline V gene data show CDR1 as MNHEY and CDR2 as SVGEGT. The DNA of the CDR3 is TGTGCCAGCAGTGACAGGGTAAGCAATCAGCCCCAGCATTTT. This gives the protein CASSDRVSNQPQHF.

The chain combines TRBV29-1 with TRBJ2-3, with a tentative D call TRBD2 (6 bases). This CDR3 region has 14 residues. With 6 bases removed from V and 5 bases from J, the gap between germline ends came to 18 bases. The germline V gene has CDR1 SQVTM and CDR2 ANQGSEA. DNA for the CDR3: TGCAGCGTCCGAGGCCCTCCTAGCGAAGATACGCAGTATTTT. Its translation is CSVRGPPSEDTQYF.

CDR3 amino acids: CAWSVGTGKYEQYF. The CDR3 nucleotides are TGTGCCTGGAGTGTCGGGACAGGGAAGTACGAGCAGTACTTC. The V call is TRBV30, the J call TRBJ2-7, with 9 bases aligning to TRBD1. Germline V gives CDR1 GTSNPN, CDR2 SVGIG (reference sequence). There are 14 residues in the CDR3. Trimming took 0 bases from V and 4 from J; bases not matched to a gene: 4.

The J gene is TRBJ1-1, the V gene TRBV18; 10 bases line up with TRBD1. CDR3 size: 16 residues. V dropped 4 bases and J dropped 6; count of bases not matched to a gene: 11. Germline CDR1 and CDR2: KGHSH and LQKENI. In nucleotides, the CDR3 is TGTGCCAGCTCACGGGGGACAGGGGCGCACCTGGCTGAAGCTTTCTTT. Its protein product is CASSRGTGAHLAEAFF. Full variable domain (missing parts from reference TRBV18 and TRBJ1-1): NAGVMQNPRHLVRRRGQEARLRCSPMKGHSHVYWYRQLPEEGLKFMVYLQKENIIDESGMPKERFSAEFPKEGPSILRIQQVVRGDSAAYFCASSRGTGAHLAEAFFGQGTRLTVV.

This chain connects TRBV19 to TRBJ2-1; TRBD2 might be the D (6 bases). From germline, CDR1 is LNHDA and CDR2 SQIVND (reference sequence). The V end lost 5 bases, the J end lost 7 bases, and 12 bases lay between the germline ends. There are 13 residues in the CDR3. CDR3 DNA sequence: TGTGCCAGTAGTCCTATAGCGGCTAATGAGCAGTTCTTC. Protein sequence: CASSPIAANEQFF.

The V call is TRBV24-1, the J call TRBJ1-1; D unclear. V was trimmed by 4 bases and J by 0 bases, leaving 5 bases between them. This CDR3 has 13 residues. CDR1 and CDR2 (germline): KGHDR, SFDVKD. CDR3: CATSDNLNTEAFF. The CDR3 bases are TGTGCCACCAGTGACAATTTGAACACTGAAGCTTTCTTT.

This clone was counted between two and nine times. The V gene is TRBV11-2, the J gene TRBJ2-1; the D gene is possibly TRBD1 (6 bases). The V and J ends lost 5 bases and 3 bases respectively, with 8 bases between them. The CDR3 is 13 amino acids. The germline V gene has CDR1 SGHAT and CDR2 FQNNGV. This CDR3 reads CASSRQVYNEQFF. The CDR3 nucleotides are TGTGCCAGCAGCCGACAGGTCTACAATGAGCAGTTCTTC. Using reference TRBV11-2 and TRBJ2-1 for the parts outside the CDR3, the full variable domain is EAGVAQSPRYKIIEKRQSVAFWCNPISGHATLYWYQQILGQGPKLLIQFQNNGVVDDSQLPKDRFSAERLKGVDSTLKIQPAKLEDSAVYLCASSRQVYNEQFFGPGTRLTVL.

The chain is built from TRBV5-1 and TRBJ1-1; D ambiguous. The germline gives CDR1 SGHRS, CDR2 YFSETQ. The ends were cut back, 7 bases at V and 2 bases at J, with 12 bases in the middle. This CDR3 is 13 amino acids long. The CDR3 coding sequence is TGCGCCAGCCATCAGGAAGGAAACACTGAAGCTTTCTTT. This translates into CASHQEGNTEAFF.

The V and J genes are TRBV9 and TRBJ2-1; no definite D call. Per germline, CDR1 SGDLS and CDR2 YYNGEE. Trimming removed 3 bases from V and 5 bases from J, with 9 bases in between. This CDR3 has 13 amino acids. CDR3 nucleotide sequence: TGTGCCAGCAGCGCCCTCTCGGACAATGAGCAGTTCTTC. Its translation is CASSALSDNEQFF.

This clone has only one observation. J is TRBJ2-2 and V is TRBV19; TRBD1 is a possible D gene (6 bases). The V gene lost 5 bases and the J gene lost 7 bases, with 20 bases spanning the gap. Per germline, CDR1 LNHDA and CDR2 SQIVND (reference sequence). There are 16 residues in the CDR3. The CDR3 sequence: CASSPSDRPRGGELFF. CDR3 DNA sequence: TGTGCCAGTAGTCCCTCTGACAGGCCAAGGGGCGGGGAGCTGTTTTTT.

J is TRBJ1-3 and V is TRBV4-3; 7 bases match TRBD1. V dropped 1 base and J dropped 3; count of bases not matched to a gene: 9. The length of the CDR3 is 17 residues. Germline CDR1 LGHNA, CDR2 YSLEER. CDR3: CASSQGSAGGLGNTIYF. CDR3 coding DNA: TGCGCCAGCAGCCAAGGTTCAGCAGGGGGACTTGGAAACACCATATATTTT.

This clone was counted a few times. The CDR3 DNA is TGTGCCTGGATCGGTTTCCCCTATGGCTACACCTTC. It encodes CAWIGFPYGYTF. The chain combines TRBV30 with TRBJ1-2, with D unresolved. Germline-derived CDR1 and CDR2 are GTSNPN and SVGIG (reference sequence). This CDR3 region has 12 residues. V lost 4 bases and J lost 4, with 10 bases in between.

In this sample, this clone turned up a few times. The V call is TRBV5-1, the J call TRBJ2-7; TRBD1 might be the D (5 bases). CDR3 length equals 14 residues. The germline gives CDR1 SGHRS, CDR2 YFSETQ. V lost 4 bases to trimming and J lost 0 bases, with 11 bases between them. The CDR3 spells CASSITTASYEQYF. For the CDR3, the DNA is TGCGCCAGCAGCATAACGACAGCCTCCTACGAGCAGTACTTC.

The V and J genes are TRBV5-6 and TRBJ1-2; TRBD1 matches at 7 bases. The CDR3 contains 14 residues. V shed 4 bases, J shed 0 bases, and the junction held 3 bases outside the gene matches. Germline CDR1 reads SGHDT; CDR2 reads YYEEEE. CDR3 region: CASSMGQTNYGYTF. CDR3 bases: TGTGCCAGCAGCATGGGACAGACTAACTATGGCTACACCTTC.

The chain carries TRBV7-2 and TRBJ1-4; D is possibly TRBD1 (6 bases). The CDR3 sequence is 14 residues long. Per the germline V gene, CDR1 is SGHTA and CDR2 is FQGNSA. Trimming pared 3 bases from V and 6 bases from J, leaving 11 bases between. As DNA, the CDR3 is TGTGCCAGCAGCTTTAGACAGGCCGATGAAAAACTGTTTTTT. It codes for CASSFRQADEKLFF.

This sequence joins TRBV14 and TRBJ1-2; 7 bases are shared with TRBD1. V was pared by 3 bases and J by 5 bases, with 27 bases of the junction left unmatched. CDR3 length: 21 amino acids. The germline V gene encodes CDR1 SGHDN and CDR2 FVKESK. The chain's CDR3 is CASSQRTHRGFSPILGYGYTF. The DNA for the CDR3 is TGTGCCAGCAGCCAGAGAACTCACAGGGGCTTCTCCCCAATATTAGGGTATGGCTACACCTTC.

The rearrangement joins TRBV20-1 to TRBJ1-2, with D possibly matching TRBD1 (6 bases). The CDR3 totals 11 residues. Trimming removed 3 bases at V and 7 bases at J, with 9 bases between. In germline, CDR1 is DFQATT, CDR2 SNEGSKA (reference sequence). The CDR3 spells CSASYRAGYTF. In DNA, the CDR3 is TGCAGTGCTAGCTACAGGGCTGGCTACACCTTC.